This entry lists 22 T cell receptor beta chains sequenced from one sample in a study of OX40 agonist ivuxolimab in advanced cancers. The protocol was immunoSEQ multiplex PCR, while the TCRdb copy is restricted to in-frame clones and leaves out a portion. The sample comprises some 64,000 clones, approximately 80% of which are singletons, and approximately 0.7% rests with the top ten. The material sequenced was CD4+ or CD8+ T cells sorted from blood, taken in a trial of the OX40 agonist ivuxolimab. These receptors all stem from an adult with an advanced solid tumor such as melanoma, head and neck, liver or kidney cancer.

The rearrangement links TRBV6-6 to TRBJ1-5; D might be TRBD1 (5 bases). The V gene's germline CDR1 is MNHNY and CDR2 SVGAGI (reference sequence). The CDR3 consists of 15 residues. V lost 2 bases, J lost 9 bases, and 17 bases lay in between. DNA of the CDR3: TGTGCCAGCAGTTACGGTGGGGACTGGGGTGGGCCCCAGCATTTT. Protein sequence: CASSYGGDWGGPQHF.

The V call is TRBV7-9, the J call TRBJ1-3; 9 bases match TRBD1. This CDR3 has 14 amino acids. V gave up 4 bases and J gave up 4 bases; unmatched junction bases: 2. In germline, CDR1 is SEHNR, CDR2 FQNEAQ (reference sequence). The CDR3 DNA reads TGTGCCAGCAGCTACGACAGGGGGGGAAACACCATATATTTT. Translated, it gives CASSYDRGGNTIYF. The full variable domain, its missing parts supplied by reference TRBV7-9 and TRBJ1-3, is DTGVSQNPRHKITKRGQNVTFRCDPISEHNRLYWYRQTLGQGPEFLTYFQNEAQLEKSRLLSDRFSAERPKGSFSTLEIQRTEQGDSAMYLCASSYDRGGNTIYFGEGSWLTVV.

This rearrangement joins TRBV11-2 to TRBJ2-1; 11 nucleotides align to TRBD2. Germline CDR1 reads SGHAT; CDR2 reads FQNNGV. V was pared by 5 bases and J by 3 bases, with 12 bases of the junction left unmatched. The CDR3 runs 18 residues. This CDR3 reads CASSHQGPSGGRYNEQFF. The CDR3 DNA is TGTGCCAGCAGCCACCAAGGGCCTAGCGGGGGGCGCTACAATGAGCAGTTCTTC.

The CDR3 DNA reads as TGTGCCAGCACCCTATGGGGGGCCTCCGGGGGGACAGATACGCAGTATTTT. It translates to CASTLWGASGGTDTQYF. This chain uses TRBV27 with TRBJ2-3; D is possibly TRBD2 (7 bases). The CDR3 covers 17 residues. Germline V lookup: CDR1 MNHEY, CDR2 SMNVEV (reference sequence). V was shortened by 7 bases and J by 3 bases, with 23 bases between the two germline ends.

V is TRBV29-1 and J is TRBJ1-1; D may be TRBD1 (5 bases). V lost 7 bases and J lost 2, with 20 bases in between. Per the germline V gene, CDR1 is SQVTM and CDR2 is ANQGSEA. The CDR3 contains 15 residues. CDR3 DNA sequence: TGCAGCGCCCTTCCTCTGACCGGGGACAACACTGAAGCTTTCTTT. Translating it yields CSALPLTGDNTEAFF.

CDR3 region: CASTAGIRNEKLFF. The CDR3 bases are TGTGCCAGTACCGCCGGGATACGAAATGAAAAACTGTTTTTT. The chain has TRBV19 and TRBJ1-4; no reliable D call. This CDR3 comprises 14 residues. V was shortened by 7 bases and J by 5 bases, with 14 bases between the two germline ends. Germline V gene lookup returns CDR1 LNHDA and CDR2 SQIVND (reference sequence).

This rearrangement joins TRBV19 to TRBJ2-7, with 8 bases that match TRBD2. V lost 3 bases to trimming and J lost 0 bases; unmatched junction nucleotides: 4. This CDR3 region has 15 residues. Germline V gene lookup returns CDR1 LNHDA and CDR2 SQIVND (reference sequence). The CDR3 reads CASSMVAGSSYEQYF. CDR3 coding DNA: TGTGCCAGTAGTATGGTAGCGGGGAGCTCCTACGAGCAGTACTTC.

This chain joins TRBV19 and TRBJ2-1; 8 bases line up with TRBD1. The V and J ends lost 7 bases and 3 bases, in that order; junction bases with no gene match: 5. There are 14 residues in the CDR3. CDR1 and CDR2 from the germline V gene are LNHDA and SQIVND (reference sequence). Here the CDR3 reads CASIKGQGYNEQFF. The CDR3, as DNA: TGTGCCAGTATTAAAGGACAGGGCTACAATGAGCAGTTCTTC.

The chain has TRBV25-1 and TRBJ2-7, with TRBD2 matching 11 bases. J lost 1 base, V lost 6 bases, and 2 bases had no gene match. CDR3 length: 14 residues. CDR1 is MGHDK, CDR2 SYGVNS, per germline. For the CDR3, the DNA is TGTGCCAGCAGCTTAGCGGGGGGGTCCTACGAGCAGTACTTC. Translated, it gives CASSLAGGSYEQYF.

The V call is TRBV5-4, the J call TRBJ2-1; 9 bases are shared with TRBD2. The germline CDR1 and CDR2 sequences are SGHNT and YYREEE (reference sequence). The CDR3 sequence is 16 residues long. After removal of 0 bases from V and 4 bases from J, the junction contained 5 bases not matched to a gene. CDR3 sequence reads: CASSLDSSGTYNEQFF. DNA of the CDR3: TGTGCCAGCAGCTTGGATTCTAGCGGGACTTACAATGAGCAGTTCTTC.

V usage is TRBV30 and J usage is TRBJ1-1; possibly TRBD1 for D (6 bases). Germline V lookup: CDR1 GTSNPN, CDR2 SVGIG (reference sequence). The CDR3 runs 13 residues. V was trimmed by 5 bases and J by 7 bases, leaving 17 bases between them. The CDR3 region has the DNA TGTGCCTGGGCCCCGGGGGGCCGCTATGAAGCTTTCTTT. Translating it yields CAWAPGGRYEAFF. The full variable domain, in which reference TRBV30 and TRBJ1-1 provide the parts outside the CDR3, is SQTIHQWPATLVQPVGSPLSLECTVEGTSNPNLYWYRQAAGRGLQLLFYSVGIGQISSEVPQNLSASRPQDRQFILSSKKLLLSDSGFYLCAWAPGGRYEAFFGQGTRLTVV.

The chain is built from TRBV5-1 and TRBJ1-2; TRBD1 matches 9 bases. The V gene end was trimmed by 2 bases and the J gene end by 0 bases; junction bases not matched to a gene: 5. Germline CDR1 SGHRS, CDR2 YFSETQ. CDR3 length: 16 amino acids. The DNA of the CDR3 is TGCGCCAGCAGCTTCAACCGGGACAGGGCTAACTATGGCTACACCTTC. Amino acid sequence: CASSFNRDRANYGYTF.

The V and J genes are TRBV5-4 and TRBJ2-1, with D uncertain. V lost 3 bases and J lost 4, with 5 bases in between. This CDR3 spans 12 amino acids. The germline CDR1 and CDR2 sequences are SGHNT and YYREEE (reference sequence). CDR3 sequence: CASSSAYNEQFF. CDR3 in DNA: TGTGCCAGCAGCTCCGCGTACAATGAGCAGTTCTTC.

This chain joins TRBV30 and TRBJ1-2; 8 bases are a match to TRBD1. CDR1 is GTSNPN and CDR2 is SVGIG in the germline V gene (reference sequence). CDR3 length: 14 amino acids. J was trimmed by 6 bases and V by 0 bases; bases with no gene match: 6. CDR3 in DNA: TGTGCCTGGAGTGTACTGCAGGGGGCGAATGGCTACACCTTC. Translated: CAWSVLQGANGYTF.

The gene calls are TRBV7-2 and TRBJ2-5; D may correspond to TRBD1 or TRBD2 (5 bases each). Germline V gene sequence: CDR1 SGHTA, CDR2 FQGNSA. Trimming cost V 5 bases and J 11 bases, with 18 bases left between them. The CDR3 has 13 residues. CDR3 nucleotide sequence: TGTGCCAGCAGCCCCCAACAGTTGGGGGAGCAGTACTTC. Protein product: CASSPQQLGEQYF.

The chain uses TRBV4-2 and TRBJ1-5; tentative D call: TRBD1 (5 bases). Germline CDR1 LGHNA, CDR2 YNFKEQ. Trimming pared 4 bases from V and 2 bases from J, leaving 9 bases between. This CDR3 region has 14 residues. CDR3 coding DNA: TGTGCCAGCAGCCGGGGAGGGGGCAATCAGCCCCAGCATTTT. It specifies CASSRGGGNQPQHF.

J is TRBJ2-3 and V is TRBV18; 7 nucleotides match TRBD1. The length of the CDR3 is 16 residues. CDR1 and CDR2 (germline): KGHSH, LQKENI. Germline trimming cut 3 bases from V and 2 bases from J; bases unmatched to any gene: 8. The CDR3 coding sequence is TGTGCCAGCTCACCGGGCAGGGGGAGAAACACAGATACGCAGTATTTT. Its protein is CASSPGRGRNTDTQYF.

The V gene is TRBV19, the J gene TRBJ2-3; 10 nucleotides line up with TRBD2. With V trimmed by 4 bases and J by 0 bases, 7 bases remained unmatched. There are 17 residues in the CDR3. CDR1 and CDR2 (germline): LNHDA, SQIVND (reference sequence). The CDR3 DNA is TGTGCCAGTAGTAAGCCTAGCGGGGGAACTAGCACAGATACGCAGTATTTT. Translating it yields CASSKPSGGTSTDTQYF.

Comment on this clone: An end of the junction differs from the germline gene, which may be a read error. The CDR3 DNA follows: TGTGCCAGCAACTTAGGTCGGCTAGTAAGGGCTGATACGCAGTATTTT. Translation gives CASNLGRLVRADTQYF. J is TRBJ2-3 and V is TRBV7-8; D is undetermined. The CDR3 consists of 16 residues. Germline CDR1 reads SGHVS; CDR2 reads FQNEAQ.

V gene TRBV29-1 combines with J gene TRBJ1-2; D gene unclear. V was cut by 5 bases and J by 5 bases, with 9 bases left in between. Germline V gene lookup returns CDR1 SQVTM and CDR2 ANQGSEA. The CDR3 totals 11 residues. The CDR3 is CSVSQEYGYTF. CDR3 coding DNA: TGCAGCGTTAGTCAAGAGTATGGCTACACCTTC. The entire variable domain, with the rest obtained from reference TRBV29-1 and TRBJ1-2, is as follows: SAVISQKPSRDICQRGTSLTIQCQVDSQVTMMFWYRQQPGQSLTLIATANQGSEATYESGFVIDKFPISRPNLTFSTLTVSNMSPEDSSIYLCSVSQEYGYTFGSGTRLTVV.

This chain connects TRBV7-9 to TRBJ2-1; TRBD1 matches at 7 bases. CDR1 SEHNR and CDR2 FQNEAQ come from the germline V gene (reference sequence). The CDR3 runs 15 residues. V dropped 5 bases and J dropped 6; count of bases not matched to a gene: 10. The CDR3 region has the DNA TGTGCCAGCAGCAAAGGGACAGCGGCGTCCAATGAGCAGTTCTTC. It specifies CASSKGTAASNEQFF.

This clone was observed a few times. CDR3 DNA sequence: TGTGCCTGCCGATTGGGACAGCAGAACGGGGAGCTGTTTTTT. Protein: CACRLGQQNGELFF. The chain combines TRBV6-6 with TRBJ2-2, with TRBD1 identical over 7 bases. This CDR3 contains 14 residues. The junction had 13 bases not matched to a gene; V was cut back by 11 bases and J by 7 bases. Germline V gives CDR1 MNHNY, CDR2 SVGAGI (reference sequence).